This TCR beta chain is drawn from a study of T cells in Graves' hyperthyroidism and ophthalmopathy. Whole-study findings and limits: The model made its ophthalmopathy prediction, and onset followed a median approximately six months later.

Details on this clonotype: Its target is not known.

V lost 6 bases to trimming and J lost 0 bases, with 12 bases between them. The CDR3 contains 15 residues. Germline values: CDR1 MNHNS, CDR2 SASEGT. RNA transcripts gave rise to amplified TCR beta CDR3 regions. Using the HTBI primer set, a first-round RT-PCR was run on the TCR CDR3. Each CDR3 protein gets one entry after TCRdb re-called the multiplex PCR reads with MiXCR. The sample holds about 500,000 distinct CDR3 sequences, around 15% seen once. Diagnostic assessment was based on clinical symptoms, serum thyroxine and TRAb, thyroid ultrasound and orbital computed tomography. Sequences were obtained from blood. This chain links TRBV6-1 with TRBJ1-5; no clear D. The receptor's source is a woman aged 18-29 years with Graves' hyperthyroidism. The CDR3 DNA is TGTGCCAGCAGCAAGGTTCGGTATAGCAATCAGCCCCAGCATTTT. Translating gives CASSKVRYSNQPQHF.